This is a list of T cell receptor beta chains from one sample in a study of cytomegalovirus exposure and HLA in healthy donors. The repertoire was sequenced with immunoSEQ multiplex PCR; TCRdb's copy has only in-frame clones and lacks some. This sample carries 75,000 to 90,000 clones, 55% to 65% of them seen once, and the ten largest clones take 15%. The source material was PBMCs. The source of these receptors is a woman aged 40 to 49 in good health and CMV-seropositive. Both conserved end residues are part of each CDR3. D genes are given only for firm matches. For some rows the clone size is stated as once, few or many, or as a class when expanded; others skip it.

>TRBJ2-1|12|-|-|TRBV27
TGTTCCGCGGGCAGTTACTACAATGAGCAGTTCTTC
CSAGSYYNEQFF
>TRBJ1-1|15|-|-|TRBV6-5
TGTGCCAGCACTCAGGACAGTTCCTTGAACACTGAAGCTTTCTTT
CASTQDSSLNTEAFF
>TRBJ1-2|13|TRBD1|-|TRBV2
TGTGCCAGCAGCTTACAGGGGTCGGGTGGCTACACCTTC
CASSLQGSGGYTF
>TRBJ2-1|15|TRBD2|-|TRBV7-9
TGTGCCAGCAGCTCCTACGGGACTACGGACAATGAGCAGTTCTTC
CASSSYGTTDNEQFF
>TRBJ1-1|12|-|-|TRBV7-9
TGTGCCAGCCGCCGCACAGTTGGGGCAGCTTTCTTT
CASRRTVGAAFF
>TRBJ2-7|15|TRBD1|-|TRBV10-3
TGTGCCATCAGTGACGATGGGACAGGGATCAACGAGCAGTACTTC
CAISDDGTGINEQYF
>TRBJ2-2|15|TRBD2|-|TRBV4-3
TGCGCCAGCAGCCCTCTAGCGGGAGGGACCGGGGAGCTGTTTTTT
CASSPLAGGTGELFF
>TRBJ1-1|14|TRBD1|few|TRBV7-9
TGTGCCAGCAGCACGATGACAGGGGAGACTGAAGCTTTCTTT
CASSTMTGETEAFF
>TRBJ2-7|14|TRBD1|-|TRBV7-2
TGTGCCAGCAGCTCAAGACAGGGAACCTACGAGCAGTACTTC
CASSSRQGTYEQYF
>TRBJ2-1|17|TRBD2|-|TRBV28
TGTGCCAGCAGTTTAGGGTTAGCGGGTACTGGCCAGGATGAGCAGTTCTTC
CASSLGLAGTGQDEQFF
>TRBJ1-1|15|-|-|TRBV5-1
TGCGCCAGCAGCATGACAGGATTTATGAACACTGAAGCTTTCTTT
CASSMTGFMNTEAFF
>TRBJ2-5|15|-|once|TRBV11-2
TGTGCCAGCAGCCCACCGGGGACTCTGGAAGAGACCCAGTACTTC
CASSPPGTLEETQYF
>TRBJ2-1|17|TRBD2|-|TRBV7-9
TGTGCCAGCAGCTTACGGAAGACTAGCGGAGCCGGTAATGAGCAGTTCTTC
CASSLRKTSGAGNEQFF
>TRBJ2-5|15|TRBD1|-|TRBV18
TGTGCCAGCTCACCTAGACAGGGGTACCAAGAGACCCAGTACTTC
CASSPRQGYQETQYF
>TRBJ2-3|15|TRBD2|few|TRBV29-1
TGCAGCGTCGTGGGGACTAGCGAGAGAACAGATACGCAGTATTTT
CSVVGTSERTDTQYF
>TRBJ2-2|14|-|-|TRBV4-3
TGCGCCAGCAGCCTGGGGGGACCCACCGGGGAGCTGTTTTTT
CASSLGGPTGELFF
>TRBJ2-7|15|-|-|TRBV28
TGTGCCAGCAGTTTAGAGGCTAGCGCCGCCTACGAGCAGTACTTC
CASSLEASAAYEQYF
>TRBJ1-5|14|TRBD1|-|TRBV28
TGTGCTAGCAGGGGACAGGGGGGCAATCAGCCCCAGCATTTT
CASRGQGGNQPQHF
>TRBJ2-2|17|TRBD2|few|TRBV27
TGTGCCAGCAGTTTACATGTACTAGCGGGAGTAGATCGGGGAGCTGTTTTT
CASSLHVLAGVDRGAVF
>TRBJ2-7|13|TRBD2|-|TRBV13
TGTGCCAGCAGCCCCCCGAGCGGGACCGAGCAGTACTTC
CASSPPSGTEQYF
>TRBJ1-4|14|-|-|TRBV7-9
TGTGCCAGCAGCTTAGTGGGGCTACGGGAAAAACTGTTTTTT
CASSLVGLREKLFF
>TRBJ1-5|15|-|-|TRBV5-6
TGTGCCAGCAGCTTCATGCAGGGCCTCAATCAGCCCCAGCATTTT
CASSFMQGLNQPQHF
>TRBJ1-2|12|TRBD1|-|TRBV19
TGTGCCAGTAGGGACAGGGCTTATGGCTACACCTTC
CASRDRAYGYTF
>TRBJ2-7|14|-|few|TRBV7-6
TGTGCCAGCAGCTTAGAGGCAGGGGTGCGCGAGCAGTACTTC
CASSLEAGVREQYF
>TRBJ2-7|12|TRBD1|-|TRBV27
TGTGCCAGTGGGACAGGGAGTGGCGAGCAGTACTTC
CASGTGSGEQYF
>TRBJ2-1|16|-|-|TRBV27
TGTGCCAGCAGTTTATACGCGGATAGCTCCTACAATGAGCAGTTCTTC
CASSLYADSSYNEQFF
>TRBJ1-2|15|-|few|TRBV5-6
TGTGCCAGCAGCCCCGAATTCCGTCAGAGCGGGACCTACACCTTC
CASSPEFRQSGTYTF
>TRBJ1-2|11|-|few|TRBV28
TGTGCCAGCAGTCCGGGTTGGGGGGACACCTTC
CASSPGWGDTF
>TRBJ2-7|14|TRBD1|few|TRBV27
TGTGCCAGCAGTTTATCGGGGACAGGGCCCGAGCAGTACTTC
CASSLSGTGPEQYF
>TRBJ2-7|13|TRBD2|few|TRBV6-5
TGTGCCAGCAGGCTAGCGGGAGGAAACGAGCAGTACTTC
CASRLAGGNEQYF
>TRBJ2-3|12|-|-|TRBV7-2
TGTGCCAGCAGCCCCGACAGGGAGGCGCAGTATTTT
CASSPDREAQYF
>TRBJ1-1|12|-|few|TRBV6-1
TGTGCCAGCAACAGAGTGACCACTGAAGCTTTCTTT
CASNRVTTEAFF
>TRBJ2-2|14|TRBD1|once|TRBV19
TGTGCCACTAGGCGGGACAGGGGGCACGGGGAGCTGTTTTTT
CATRRDRGHGELFF
>TRBJ2-2|19|TRBD1|few|TRBV9
TGTGCCAGCAGCGTAGTTCCCAGCGGACAGGGGGCGTACACCGGGGAGCTGTTTTTT
CASSVVPSGQGAYTGELFF
>TRBJ1-2|14|-|few|TRBV6-6
TGTGCCAGCAGGAGCCGGGACAAAGGCTATGGCTACACCTTC
CASRSRDKGYGYTF
>TRBJ2-3|12|-|-|TRBV10-2
TGCGCCACCTCGGGAAATTCAGATACGCAGTATTTT
CATSGNSDTQYF
>TRBJ1-4|12|-|-|TRBV2
TGTGCCACCGGGCACCGGGGGGAAAAACTGTTTTTT
CATGHRGEKLFF
>TRBJ1-2|15|TRBD1|-|TRBV28
TGTGCCAGCAGTTTAGGGCAGGGGGCTTCCTATGGCTACACCTTC
CASSLGQGASYGYTF
>TRBJ2-3|15|-|-|TRBV5-1
TGCGCCAGCAGCTTGGCCAGGGTAGGGACAGATACGCAGTATTTT
CASSLARVGTDTQYF
>TRBJ2-2|15|-|-|TRBV18
TGTGCCAGCTCACCACCAGGGGCGAACACCGGGGAGCTGTTTTTT
CASSPPGANTGELFF
>TRBJ2-7|13|-|once|TRBV10-3
TGTGCCATCAGGCCGTCCGAGGGGGACGAGCAGTACTTC
CAIRPSEGDEQYF
>TRBJ1-5|15|-|-|TRBV2
TGTGCCAGCACTAAGCGGGGAAATAGCAATCAGCCCCAGCATTTT
CASTKRGNSNQPQHF
>TRBJ1-2|14|-|-|TRBV28
TGTGCCAGCAGTTTGGGGTACAGGGAGAGTGGCTACACCTTC
CASSLGYRESGYTF
>TRBJ1-4|15|-|few|TRBV5-1
TGCGCCAGCAGCCCTCAACTTGCAACTAATGAAAAACTGTTTTTT
CASSPQLATNEKLFF
>TRBJ2-1|13|-|-|TRBV7-2
TGTGCCAGCAGCCCATTCGAGGTTAATGAGCAGTTCTTC
CASSPFEVNEQFF